These 26 T cell receptor beta chains were sequenced from one sample in a study of vaccination and CD4 T cells after COVID-19. A single record per CDR3 protein comes from TCRdb applying MiXCR to the PCR reads. The top ten clones hold approximately 1.1% of a sample with 25,000 or so distinct CDR3 sequences, under 65% of them seen once. The specimen was CD4+ T cells from blood, collected before SARS-CoV-2 vaccination. The source of these receptors is a human donor who had recovered from COVID-19.

The V call is TRBV6-5, the J call TRBJ2-1; D might be TRBD1 (6 bases). CDR1 is MNHEY, CDR2 SVGAGI, per germline. This CDR3 is 15 amino acids long. Trimming shortened V by 4 bases and J by 4 bases, and 14 bases separated the two germline ends. The CDR3 loop is CASSSTGTTYNEQFF. The CDR3 region has the DNA TGTGCCAGCAGTTCGACAGGTACTACTTACAATGAGCAGTTCTTC.

The table lists this clonotype with a count of one. This sequence joins TRBV5-4 and TRBJ2-3, with D perhaps matching TRBD2 (6 bases). There are 15 residues in the CDR3. Deletions cut 0 bases from V and 1 base from J, with 9 bases between. Germline-derived CDR1 and CDR2 are SGHNT and YYREEE (reference sequence). The CDR3: CASSLGDFRTDTQYF. CDR3 bases: TGTGCCAGCAGCTTGGGGGACTTTCGCACAGATACGCAGTATTTT.

This clonotype was counted between two and nine times. This chain connects TRBV21-1 to TRBJ1-5; the D call of TRBD1 is as the table states it, not checked on the DNA. TRBV21-1 is a listed pseudogene. CDR3 size: 14 residues. CDR3 loop: CASRRTGSNQPQHF. The CDR3 nucleotides read TGTGCCAGCAGGAGGACAGGGAGCAATCAGCCCCAGCATTTT.

The V gene is TRBV6-2 or TRBV6-3, the J gene TRBJ2-7, with D possibly being TRBD2 (5 bases). Deletions cut 7 bases from V and 6 bases from J, with 16 bases between. Germline assignment: CDR1 MNHEY and CDR2 SVGEGT. CDR3 size: 13 residues. CDR3 loop: CASKSLEVGEQYF. Written as DNA, the CDR3 is TGTGCCAGCAAGTCGTTGGAGGTAGGCGAGCAGTACTTC.

This chain connects TRBV2 to TRBJ2-7, with TRBD1 matching 9 bases. Germline CDR1 reads SNHLY; CDR2 reads FYNNEI. The CDR3 has 14 residues. J lost 5 bases, V lost 7 bases, and 9 bases had no gene match. This CDR3 reads CASILTGGIHEQYF. DNA for the CDR3: TGTGCCAGCATTCTGACAGGGGGTATCCACGAGCAGTACTTC.

The chain employs TRBV20-1 and TRBJ2-7; tentative D call: TRBD1 (5 bases). The CDR3 length is 15 residues. Germline CDR1 DFQATT, CDR2 SNEGSKA (reference sequence). V lost 0 bases and J lost 1, with 13 bases in between. The CDR3 nucleotides read TGCAGTGCTAGAGACCCAGGGTTTGGATCCTACGAGCAGTACTTC. Protein product: CSARDPGFGSYEQYF.

The gene calls are TRBV6-5 and TRBJ2-2, with D perhaps matching TRBD2 (6 bases). The CDR3 has 15 residues. V lost 2 bases to trimming and J lost 6 bases, with 13 bases between them. In germline, CDR1 is MNHEY, CDR2 SVGAGI. The CDR3 loop reads CASSYVPGGAGELFF. The CDR3 nucleotides are TGTGCCAGCAGTTACGTCCCAGGAGGGGCCGGGGAGCTGTTTTTT.

This clonotype was seen more than once but under ten times. J is TRBJ2-5 and V is TRBV12-3 or TRBV12-4; D unresolved. This CDR3 region has 13 residues. The germline V and J ends were trimmed by 2 bases and 5 bases, with 9 bases remaining between them. The CDR3 is CASSLTYRETQYF. The CDR3 DNA reads TGTGCCAGCAGTTTAACTTATAGGGAGACCCAGTACTTC.

This clonotype was observed a handful of times. The junction departs from germline at one end; a sequencing error may be responsible. The J gene is TRBJ1-1, the V gene TRBV5-1; D is possibly TRBD1 (5 bases). This CDR3 is 13 amino acids long. Germline V gene data show CDR1 as SGHRS and CDR2 as YFSETQ. This chain's CDR3 is CASRLEAGAEAFF. The CDR3 DNA sequence: TGCGCCAGCAGATTGGAGGCGGGGGCTGAAGCTTTCTTT.

This clonotype was seen just once. The chain links TRBV4-2 to TRBJ2-3, with 11 bases lining up with TRBD2. Germline-derived CDR1 and CDR2 are LGHNA and YNFKEQ. The J segment lost 0 bases and the V segment lost 4 bases, leaving 18 bases of the junction unmatched. The CDR3 covers 21 residues. The CDR3 DNA follows: TGTGCCAGCAGCCGAGAGCTACTAGCGGGAGCAGGGGACCTTAGCACAGATACGCAGTATTTT. Protein sequence: CASSRELLAGAGDLSTDTQYF.

A remark on this clonotype: At one of its ends the junction is not consistent with the germline gene, which may arise from a read error. V usage is TRBV30 and J usage is TRBJ2-3; TRBD2 aligns across 9 bases. Germline CDR1 GTSNPN, CDR2 SVGIG (reference sequence). There are 15 residues in the CDR3. The CDR3 loop reads CAWGGNSGSIDTQYF. The CDR3 nucleotides read TGTGCCTGGGGGGGCAATAGCGGGAGCATAGATACGCAGTATTTT.

This chain connects TRBV15 to TRBJ1-5, with TRBD1 identical over 8 bases. Trimming cost V 4 bases and J 1 base; bases outside gene matches: 9. CDR3 length equals 17 residues. Germline V gene sequence: CDR1 LNHNV, CDR2 YYDKDF (reference sequence). In nucleotides, the CDR3 is TGTGCCACCAGCACCGGGACAGGTCTGATCAGCAATCAGCCCCAGCATTTT. It yields the protein CATSTGTGLISNQPQHF.

The chain has TRBV20-1 and TRBJ2-7; D is perhaps TRBD2 (6 bases). The V end lost 5 bases, the J end lost 7 bases, and 21 bases lay between the germline ends. From germline, CDR1 is DFQATT and CDR2 SNEGSKA (reference sequence). The CDR3 covers 14 residues. The CDR3 loop is CSASKVAERREQYF. The CDR3 coding sequence is TGCAGTGCTTCGAAGGTAGCGGAGAGAAGGGAGCAGTACTTC.

This clonotype was detected only a few times. The chain uses TRBV19 and TRBJ1-1; D unresolved. V lost 1 base and J lost 7, with 10 bases in between. Germline V gene data show CDR1 as LNHDA and CDR2 as SQIVND (reference sequence). This CDR3 is built from 13 residues. The CDR3 nucleotides are TGTGCCAGTAGTATAGGGTGGCAGTATGAAGCTTTCTTT. Its protein is CASSIGWQYEAFF. The entire variable domain, with the rest obtained from reference TRBV19 and TRBJ1-1, is as follows: DGGITQSPKYLFRKEGQNVTLSCEQNLNHDAMYWYRQDPGQGLRLIYYSQIVNDFQKGDIAEGYSVSREKKESFPLTVTSAQKNPTAFYLCASSIGWQYEAFFGQGTRLTVV.

This rearrangement joins TRBV20-1 to TRBJ2-1; 13 bases map to TRBD2. The CDR3 consists of 16 residues. Losses at the gene ends were 3 bases for V and 6 bases for J; bases not matched to a gene: 8. Looked up from germline, CDR1 is DFQATT and CDR2 is SNEGSKA (reference sequence). This CDR3 is CSASSLTSGRANEQFF. The CDR3 DNA is TGCAGTGCTAGCAGCCTAACTAGCGGGAGGGCCAATGAGCAGTTCTTC.

This clonotype was found a few times. The J gene is TRBJ2-6, the V gene TRBV24-1; 9 nucleotides match TRBD1. CDR3 length equals 16 residues. CDR1 KGHDR and CDR2 SFDVKD come from the germline V gene. V was clipped by 3 bases and J by 4 bases; unmatched bases: 3. The chain's CDR3 is CATSDDRGYGANVLTF. The CDR3 DNA sequence: TGTGCCACCAGTGATGACAGGGGGTACGGGGCCAACGTCCTGACTTTC.

The chain uses TRBV7-9 and TRBJ2-5; maybe TRBD1 (6 bases). CDR1 and CDR2 from the germline V gene are SEHNR and FQNEAQ (reference sequence). This CDR3 contains 13 residues. Trimming cost V 5 bases and J 1 base, with 8 bases left between them. The CDR3 region is CASSPQGQETQYF. CDR3 nucleotides: TGTGCCAGCAGCCCACAGGGCCAAGAGACCCAGTACTTC.

The chain carries TRBV19 and TRBJ2-3; TRBD2 is a possible D gene (5 bases). V lost 6 bases to trimming and J lost 2 bases, with 15 bases between them. This CDR3 spans 15 amino acids. Germline V gene lookup returns CDR1 LNHDA and CDR2 SQIVND (reference sequence). The CDR3 DNA sequence: TGTGCCAGTAGCGCCGGGGTAACCTTCACAGATACGCAGTATTTT. Its translation is CASSAGVTFTDTQYF.

A remark on this clonotype: A read error may account for a junction end that differs from germline. V and J are TRBV7-9 and TRBJ2-1, with D tentatively TRBD1 (6 bases). The CDR3 consists of 13 residues. CDR1 SEHNR and CDR2 FQNEAQ come from the germline V gene (reference sequence). CDR3 in DNA: TGTGCCAGCAGCGGACAGAGTGAAAATGAACAGTTCTTC. Residues: CASSGQSENEQFF. Full variable domain (outside the CDR3, taken from reference TRBV7-9 and TRBJ2-1): DTGVSQNPRHKITKRGQNVTFRCDPISEHNRLYWYRQTLGQGPEFLTYFQNEAQLEKSRLLSDRFSAERPKGSFSTLEIQRTEQGDSAMYLCASSGQSENEQFFGPGTRLTVL.

The chain is built from TRBV20-1 and TRBJ1-1; 7 bases agree with TRBD1. The CDR3 runs to 11 residues. Per the germline V gene, CDR1 is DFQATT and CDR2 is SNEGSKA (reference sequence). The V segment lost 5 bases and the J segment 11 bases; nucleotides outside the gene matches: 8. CDR3 DNA: TGCAGTGCTTCAGGGGGATTTCTCGCTTTCTTT. This codes for CSASGGFLAFF.

Written as DNA, the CDR3 is TGTGCCAGCAGTTACAGTTCAGGACTAGCGGGAGGGGATGAGACCCAGTACTTC. Its translation is CASSYSSGLAGGDETQYF. V and J are TRBV6-5 and TRBJ2-5; 15 bases align to TRBD2. Germline loops: CDR1 MNHEY, CDR2 SVGAGI. The V gene end was trimmed by 2 bases and the J gene end by 5 bases; junction bases not matched to a gene: 9. CDR3 length: 18 residues.

The J gene is TRBJ2-7, the V gene TRBV2; 9 bases align to TRBD1. Germline-derived CDR1 and CDR2 are SNHLY and FYNNEI. The CDR3 extends over 14 amino acids. Unmatched junction bases numbered 4, after V lost 4 bases and J lost 3 bases. CDR3 sequence reads: CASSGQGVYYEQYF. CDR3 nucleotides: TGTGCCAGCAGTGGACAGGGGGTGTACTACGAGCAGTACTTC.

This clonotype came up once. CDR3 amino acids: CSGEIGGSYNEQFF. CDR3 DNA sequence: TGCAGTGGGGAGATAGGGGGTTCCTACAATGAGCAGTTCTTC. The chain combines TRBV20-1 with TRBJ2-1, with D possibly being TRBD1 (6 bases). Germline CDR1 DFQATT, CDR2 SNEGSKA (reference sequence). V lost 7 bases to trimming and J lost 1 base, with 14 bases between them. The CDR3 totals 14 residues.

This chain uses TRBV20-1 with TRBJ2-3; 7 bases line up with TRBD2. V was clipped by 8 bases and J by 0 bases; unmatched bases: 11. CDR1 and CDR2 (germline): DFQATT, SNEGSKA (reference sequence). The CDR3 consists of 15 residues. CDR3 residues: CSWRLAATSTDTQYF. DNA for the CDR3: TGCAGTTGGCGTCTAGCGGCAACTAGCACAGATACGCAGTATTTT.

The chain recombines TRBV19 with TRBJ2-7, with 7 positions matching TRBD1. The germline V gene encodes CDR1 LNHDA and CDR2 SQIVND (reference sequence). J lost 1 base, V lost 6 bases, and 6 bases had no gene match. The length of the CDR3 is 14 residues. The CDR3: CASRPGQQSYEQYF. Written as DNA, the CDR3 is TGTGCCAGTAGACCGGGACAGCAGTCCTACGAGCAGTACTTC.

This chain links TRBV7-9 with TRBJ1-1; D remains unclear. The CDR3 has 16 amino acids. The germline V gene encodes CDR1 SEHNR and CDR2 FQNEAQ (reference sequence). The V and J ends lost 5 bases and 1 base respectively, with 17 bases between them. CDR3 protein: CASSPMTRGRNTEAFF. As DNA, the CDR3 is TGTGCCAGCAGCCCTATGACGCGAGGGAGGAACACTGAAGCTTTCTTT.